This T cell receptor (beta chain) was sequenced for a study of blood T cell repertoires in COVID-19. For the study at large: Sample material is recorded as cDNA or gDNA derived from T cells, B-cell-depleted T cells, or PBMCs.

This CDR3 has 13 residues. Germline assignment: CDR1 SGHDT and CDR2 YYEEEE. V dropped 0 bases and J dropped 4 bases, with 7 bases sitting between them. The data were produced by immunoSEQ multiplex PCR, yet TCRdb's version contains in-frame clones alone and is incomplete. This sample carries a few hundred thousand clones, roughly 90% of them seen once, and the ten largest clones take roughly 1.2%. The sample taken for sequencing was peripheral blood. This sequence originates from a man aged 40-55 years with acute or convalescent COVID-19. The chain couples TRBV5-6 to TRBJ1-2; D is unresolved. The CDR3 reads CASSLDSTYGYTF. In DNA form, the CDR3 reads TGTGCCAGCAGCTTGGACAGCACCTATGGCTACACCTTC. Using reference TRBV5-6 and TRBJ1-2 for the parts outside the CDR3, the full variable domain is DAGVTQSPTHLIKTRGQQVTLRCSPKSGHDTVSWYQQALGQGPQFIFQYYEEEERQRGNFPDRFSGHQFPNYSSELNVNALLLGDSALYLCASSLDSTYGYTFGSGTRLTVV.